Shown below are 11 T cell receptor beta chains from a single sample sequenced in a study of blood T cell repertoires in COVID-19. Produced via immunoSEQ multiplex PCR; TCRdb's table is partial and in-frame only. The repertoire includes 130,000 to 150,000 clones, 84% of them detected once, and 5.8% sits in the top ten. Sequencing was carried out using PBMCs or T cells enriched from blood (not recorded which). Receptor source: a woman in her forties or fifties who had been exposed to COVID-19.

This clone was counted once. V and J are TRBV5-4 and TRBJ2-7, with 10 positions matching TRBD2. There are 15 residues in the CDR3. The V and J ends lost 4 bases and 4 bases, in that order; junction bases with no gene match: 8. Germline values: CDR1 SGHNT, CDR2 YYREEE (reference sequence). The CDR3 loop is CASSAPGLASYEQYF. The DNA for the CDR3 is TGTGCCAGCAGCGCTCCGGGACTAGCGTCGTACGAGCAGTACTTC.

On this clone: This sample includes further DNA sequences coding for the same CDR3. The chain couples TRBV9 to TRBJ1-2; D is perhaps TRBD1 (5 bases). The CDR3 runs to 14 residues. The V gene's germline CDR1 is SGDLS and CDR2 YYNGEE. V lost 0 bases and J 3 bases, leaving 9 bases between the germline ends. The CDR3: CASSVGGGDYGYTF. As DNA, the CDR3 is TGTGCCAGCAGCGTAGGAGGAGGGGACTATGGCTACACCTTC.

V gene TRBV12-3 or TRBV12-4 combines with J gene TRBJ1-2; 7 bases are a match to TRBD1. The junction had 4 bases not matched to a gene; V was cut back by 6 bases and J by 6 bases. The CDR3 sequence is 12 residues long. CDR3 residues: CASRTGKDGYTF. CDR3 sequence (DNA): TGTGCCAGCAGGACAGGGAAGGATGGCTACACCTTC.

The V and J genes are TRBV27 and TRBJ1-5, with D possibly TRBD1 on 5 matching bases. Looked up from germline, CDR1 is MNHEY and CDR2 is SMNVEV (reference sequence). The CDR3 length is 14 residues. V was pared by 0 bases and J by 7 bases, with 10 bases between. The CDR3: CASSLSRGSQPQHF. The DNA for the CDR3 is TGTGCCAGCAGTTTATCTAGGGGAAGCCAGCCCCAGCATTTT.

This chain connects TRBV20-1 to TRBJ2-7; D remains unclear. This CDR3 comprises 14 residues. Germline V gene data show CDR1 as DFQATT and CDR2 as SNEGSKA (reference sequence). Trimming took 3 bases from V and 3 from J, leaving 15 bases between them. In DNA form, the CDR3 reads TGCAGTGCTAGTTTGACTGGCCCCAACTACGAGCAGTACTTC. Its translation is CSASLTGPNYEQYF.

The rearrangement links TRBV4-3 to TRBJ1-1; 8 bases align to TRBD1. V lost 0 bases to trimming and J lost 5 bases; unmatched junction nucleotides: 5. Germline loops: CDR1 LGHNA, CDR2 YSLEER. The CDR3 sequence is 15 residues long. DNA for the CDR3: TGCGCCAGCAGCCAAGAGCGGACAGGGCGGACTGAAGCTTTCTTT. Protein product: CASSQERTGRTEAFF.

This clone was detected only once. The chain combines TRBV7-9 with TRBJ1-5, with a weak D call TRBD1 (5 bases). Germline V gene data show CDR1 as SEHNR and CDR2 as FQNEAQ (reference sequence). This CDR3 is built from 15 residues. Trimming took 1 base from V and 2 from J, leaving 9 bases between them. Written as DNA, the CDR3 is TGTGCCAGCAGCTTAGGCAGGGATGGCAATCAGCCCCAGCATTTT. Encoded protein: CASSLGRDGNQPQHF.

The chain employs TRBV7-8 and TRBJ2-5; 8 bases fit TRBD2. The V and J ends lost 1 base and 4 bases, in that order; junction bases with no gene match: 8. Germline CDR1 and CDR2: SGHVS and FQNEAQ. This CDR3 is 16 amino acids long. The CDR3 sequence: CASSLDGATSGETQYF. The CDR3 DNA reads as TGTGCCAGCAGCTTAGATGGGGCTACTAGCGGAGAGACCCAGTACTTC.

The chain uses TRBV19 and TRBJ2-3; D may be TRBD2 (5 bases). The CDR3 has 18 residues. V dropped 2 bases and J dropped 2 bases, with 20 bases sitting between them. Germline loops: CDR1 LNHDA, CDR2 SQIVND (reference sequence). As DNA, the CDR3 is TGTGCCAGTAGTATACACTCTCCCCCGACCGGGGACACAGATACGCAGTATTTT. Its translation is CASSIHSPPTGDTDTQYF.

J is TRBJ2-1 and V is TRBV2; a weak D match, TRBD1 (6 bases). The CDR3 length is 15 residues. Trimming pared 4 bases from V and 9 bases from J, leaving 19 bases between. CDR1 and CDR2 from the germline V gene are SNHLY and FYNNEI. The chain's CDR3 is CASSVGHRPSVEQFF. The CDR3 nucleotides read TGTGCCAGCAGTGTGGGACACCGCCCCTCGGTTGAGCAGTTCTTC.

The chain couples TRBV6-7 to TRBJ2-5, with unresolved D. TRBV6-7 counts as an open reading frame of uncertain function. This CDR3 comprises 10 residues. Trimming pared 6 bases from V and 3 bases from J, leaving 2 bases between. CDR3 loop: CASSEETQYF. CDR3 nucleotide sequence: TGTGCCAGCAGCGAAGAGACCCAGTACTTC.